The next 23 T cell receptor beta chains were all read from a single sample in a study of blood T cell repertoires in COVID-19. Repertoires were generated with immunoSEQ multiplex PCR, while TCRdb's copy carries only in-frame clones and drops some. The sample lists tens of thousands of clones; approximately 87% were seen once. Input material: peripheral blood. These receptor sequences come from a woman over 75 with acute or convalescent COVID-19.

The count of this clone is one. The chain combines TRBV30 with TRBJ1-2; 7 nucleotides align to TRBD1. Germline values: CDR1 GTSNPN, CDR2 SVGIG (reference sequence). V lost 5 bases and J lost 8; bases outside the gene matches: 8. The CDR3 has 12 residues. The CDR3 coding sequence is TGTGCCTGGGGCCCGGACAGGAGAGGCTACACCTTC. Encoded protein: CAWGPDRRGYTF. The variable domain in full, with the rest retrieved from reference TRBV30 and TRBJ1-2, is SQTIHQWPATLVQPVGSPLSLECTVEGTSNPNLYWYRQAAGRGLQLLFYSVGIGQISSEVPQNLSASRPQDRQFILSSKKLLLSDSGFYLCAWGPDRRGYTFGSGTRLTVV.

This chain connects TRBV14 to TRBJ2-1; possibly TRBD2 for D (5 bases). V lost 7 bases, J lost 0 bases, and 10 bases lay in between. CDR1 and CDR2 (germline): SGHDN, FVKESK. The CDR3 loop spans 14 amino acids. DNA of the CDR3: TGTGCCAGCATCCCGGGAAACTCCTACAATGAGCAGTTCTTC. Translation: CASIPGNSYNEQFF.

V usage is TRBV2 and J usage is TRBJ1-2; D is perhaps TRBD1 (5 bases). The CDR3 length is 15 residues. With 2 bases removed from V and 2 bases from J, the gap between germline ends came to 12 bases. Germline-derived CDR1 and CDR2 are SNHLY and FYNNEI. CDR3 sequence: CASSEMGRVNYGYTF. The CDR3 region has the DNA TGTGCCAGCAGTGAAATGGGCAGGGTAAACTATGGCTACACCTTC.

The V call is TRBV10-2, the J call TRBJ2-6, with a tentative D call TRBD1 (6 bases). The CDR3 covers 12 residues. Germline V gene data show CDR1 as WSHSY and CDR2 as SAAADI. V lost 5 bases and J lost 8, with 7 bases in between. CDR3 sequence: CASSQGTNVLTF. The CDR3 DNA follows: TGCGCCAGCAGTCAGGGGACCAACGTCCTGACTTTC.

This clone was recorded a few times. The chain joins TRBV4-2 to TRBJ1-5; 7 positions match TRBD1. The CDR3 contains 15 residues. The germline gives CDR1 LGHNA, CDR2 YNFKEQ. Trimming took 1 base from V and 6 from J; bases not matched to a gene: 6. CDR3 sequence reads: CASSQVTGSGQPQHF. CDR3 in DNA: TGTGCCAGCAGCCAAGTGACAGGGTCGGGTCAGCCCCAGCATTTT.

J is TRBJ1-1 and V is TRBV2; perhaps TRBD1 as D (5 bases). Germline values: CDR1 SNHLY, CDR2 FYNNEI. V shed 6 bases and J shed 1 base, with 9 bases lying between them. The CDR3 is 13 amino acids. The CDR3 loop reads CASRGGENTEAFF. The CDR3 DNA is TGTGCCAGCAGGGGGGGGGAGAACACTGAAGCTTTCTTT.

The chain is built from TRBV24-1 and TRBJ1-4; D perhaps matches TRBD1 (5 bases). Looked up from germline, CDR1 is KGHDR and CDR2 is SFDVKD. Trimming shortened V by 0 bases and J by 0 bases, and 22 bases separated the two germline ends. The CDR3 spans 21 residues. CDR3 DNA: TGTGCCACCAGTGATTTGTTGGACGGACTACGAGTGGGGGCAACTAATGAAAAACTGTTTTTT. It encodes CATSDLLDGLRVGATNEKLFF.

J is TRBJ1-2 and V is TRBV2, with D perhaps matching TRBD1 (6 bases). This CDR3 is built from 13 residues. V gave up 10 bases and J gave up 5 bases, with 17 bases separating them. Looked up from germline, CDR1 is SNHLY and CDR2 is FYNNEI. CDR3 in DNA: TGTGCCACCTTCGGGGGGGGCGCGTATGGCTACACCTTC. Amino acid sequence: CATFGGGAYGYTF.

This CDR3 reads CASSATYEQYF. The CDR3 region has the DNA TGTGCCAGCAGCGCTACCTACGAGCAGTACTTC. The V gene is TRBV5-6, the J gene TRBJ2-7, with D unclear. V gave up 4 bases and J gave up 2 bases, with 4 bases separating them. The CDR3 runs to 11 residues. Germline V CDR1 and CDR2: SGHDT, YYEEEE.

The CDR3 loop reads CASSLSAATEAFF. For the CDR3, the DNA is TGTGCCAGCAGTTTATCAGCGGCCACTGAAGCTTTCTTT. The gene calls are TRBV12-3 or TRBV12-4 and TRBJ1-1; no definite D call. The CDR3 totals 13 residues. Deletions cut 2 bases from V and 4 bases from J, with 8 bases between.

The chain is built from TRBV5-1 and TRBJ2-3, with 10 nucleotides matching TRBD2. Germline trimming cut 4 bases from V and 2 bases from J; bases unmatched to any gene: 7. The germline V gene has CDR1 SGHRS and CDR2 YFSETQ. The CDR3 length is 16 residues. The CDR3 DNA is TGCGCCAGCAGCGCCGTACTAGCGGGGACCACAGATACGCAGTATTTT. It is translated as CASSAVLAGTTDTQYF.

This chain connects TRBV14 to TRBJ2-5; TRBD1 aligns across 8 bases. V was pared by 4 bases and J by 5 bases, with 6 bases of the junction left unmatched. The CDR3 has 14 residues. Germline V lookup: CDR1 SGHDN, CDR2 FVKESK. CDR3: CASSPQGEFETQYF. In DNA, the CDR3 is TGTGCCAGCAGCCCACAGGGGGAGTTCGAGACCCAGTACTTC.

The CDR3 region has the DNA TGTGCCAGCAGCTCGACTAGCGGGAGTAGGTCAGATACGCAGTATTTT. Protein product: CASSSTSGSRSDTQYF. The gene calls are TRBV7-2 and TRBJ2-3, with 12 bases identical to TRBD2. Germline CDR1 is SGHTA and CDR2 is FQGNSA. This CDR3 has 16 residues. J lost 4 bases, V lost 4 bases, and 6 bases had no gene match. Full variable domain (rest looked up from reference TRBV7-2 and TRBJ2-3): GAGVSQSPSNKVTEKGKDVELRCDPISGHTALYWYRQSLGQGLEFLIYFQGNSAPDKSGLPSDRFSAERTGGSVSTLTIQRTQQEDSAVYLCASSSTSGSRSDTQYFGPGTRLTVL.

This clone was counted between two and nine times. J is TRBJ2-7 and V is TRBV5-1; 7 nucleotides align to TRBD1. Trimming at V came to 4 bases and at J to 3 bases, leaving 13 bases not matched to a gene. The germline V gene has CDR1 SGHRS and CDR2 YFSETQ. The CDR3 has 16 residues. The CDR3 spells CASSPAGTESIYEQYF. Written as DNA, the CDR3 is TGCGCCAGCAGCCCGGCCGGGACAGAAAGTATCTACGAGCAGTACTTC.

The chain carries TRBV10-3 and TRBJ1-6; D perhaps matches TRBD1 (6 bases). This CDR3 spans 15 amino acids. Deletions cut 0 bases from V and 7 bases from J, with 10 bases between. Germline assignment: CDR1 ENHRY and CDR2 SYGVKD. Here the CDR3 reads CAISESRDKNSPLHF. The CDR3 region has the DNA TGTGCCATCAGTGAGTCACGGGACAAGAATTCACCCCTCCACTTT.

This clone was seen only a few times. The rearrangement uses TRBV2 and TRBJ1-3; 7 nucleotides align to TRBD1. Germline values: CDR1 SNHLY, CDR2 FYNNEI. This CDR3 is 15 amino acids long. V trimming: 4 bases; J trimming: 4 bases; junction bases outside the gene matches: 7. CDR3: CASSATLGQGNTIYF. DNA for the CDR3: TGTGCCAGCAGTGCCACGCTGGGACAGGGAAACACCATATATTTT.

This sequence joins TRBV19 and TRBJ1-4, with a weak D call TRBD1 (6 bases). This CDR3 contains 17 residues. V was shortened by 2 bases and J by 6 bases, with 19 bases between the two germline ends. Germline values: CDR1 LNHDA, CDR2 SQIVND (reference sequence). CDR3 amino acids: CASSIYGTGQRYEKLFF. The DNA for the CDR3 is TGTGCCAGTAGTATATACGGTACAGGACAGAGATATGAAAAACTGTTTTTT.

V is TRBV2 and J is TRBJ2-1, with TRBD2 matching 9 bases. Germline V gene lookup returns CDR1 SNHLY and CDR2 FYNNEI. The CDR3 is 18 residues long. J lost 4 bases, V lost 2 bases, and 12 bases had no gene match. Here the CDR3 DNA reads TGTGCCAGCAGTGAATTTGCGCTGACTAGCGGTCTATACAATGAGCAGTTCTTC. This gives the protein CASSEFALTSGLYNEQFF.

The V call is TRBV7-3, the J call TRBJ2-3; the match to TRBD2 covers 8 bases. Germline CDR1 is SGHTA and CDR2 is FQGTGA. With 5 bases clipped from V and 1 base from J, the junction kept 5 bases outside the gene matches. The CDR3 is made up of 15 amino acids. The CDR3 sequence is CASSPTGGGTDTQYF. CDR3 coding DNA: TGTGCCAGCAGCCCAACGGGGGGGGGCACAGATACGCAGTATTTT. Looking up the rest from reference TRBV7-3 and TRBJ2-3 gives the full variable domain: GAGVSQTPSNKVTEKGKYVELRCDPISGHTALYWYRQSLGQGPEFLIYFQGTGAADDSGLPNDRFFAVRPEGSVSTLKIQRTERGDSAVYLCASSPTGGGTDTQYFGPGTRLTVL.

For the CDR3, the DNA is TGCAGCGTTGGAAACGAGAATCAGCCCCAGCATTTT. This sequence encodes CSVGNENQPQHF. The chain links TRBV29-1 to TRBJ1-5; D remains unclear. With 4 bases removed from V and 4 bases from J, the gap between germline ends came to 8 bases. This CDR3 has 12 residues. CDR1 is SQVTM and CDR2 is ANQGSEA in the germline V gene.

This chain's CDR3 is CASSSPGGQPQHF. CDR3 bases: TGTGCCAGCAGTAGCCCCGGGGGTCAGCCCCAGCATTTT. The gene calls are TRBV27 and TRBJ1-5; possible D gene TRBD1, 5 bases. The ends were cut back, 5 bases at V and 6 bases at J, with 11 bases in the middle. Germline V gives CDR1 MNHEY, CDR2 SMNVEV (reference sequence). CDR3 length: 13 amino acids.

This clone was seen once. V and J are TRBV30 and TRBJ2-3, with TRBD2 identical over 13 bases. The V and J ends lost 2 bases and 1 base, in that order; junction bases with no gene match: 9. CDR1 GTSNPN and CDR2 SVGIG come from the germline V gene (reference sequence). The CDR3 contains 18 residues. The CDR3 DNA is TGTGCCTGGAGTATGGGACTACTAGCGGGAGGGGGCACAGATACGCAGTATTTT. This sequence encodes CAWSMGLLAGGGTDTQYF.

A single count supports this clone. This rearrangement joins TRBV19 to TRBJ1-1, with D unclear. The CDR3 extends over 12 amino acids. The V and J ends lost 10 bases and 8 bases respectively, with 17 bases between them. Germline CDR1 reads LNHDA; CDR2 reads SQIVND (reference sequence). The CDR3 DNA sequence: TGTGCCACTCGACTGAACCCCCTAGAAGCTTTCTTT. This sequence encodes CATRLNPLEAFF.